The T cell receptor (beta chain) under discussion was sequenced for a study of T cell responses to AZD1222 COVID-19 vaccine. Method: immunoSEQ multiplex PCR; TCRdb's copy keeps in-frame clones and lacks some. The top ten clones hold approximately 3.3% of a sample with approximately 130,000 clones, approximately 93% of them seen once. Whole-study findings and limits: Targets within unmutated variant regions were reportedly found for nearly half of spike-specific TCRs. Sampling captured repertoires only after the peak T cell response. Donors were chiefly white British, with a greater number of females, and clonal diversity was perhaps underestimated.

Details on this clone: Its antigen remains unidentified.

J gave up 0 bases and V 4 bases, and 20 bases lay outside the gene matches. This CDR3 has 22 residues. CDR1 and CDR2 (germline): MGHRA, YSYEKL. The clonotype originates from an adult in good health. This sequence joins TRBV4-1 and TRBJ2-6, with 8 bases that match TRBD1. This sample comprised peripheral blood, obtained on day 0 of AZD1222 vaccination. The CDR3 coding sequence is TGCGCCAGCAGCCGAATTATGACCGCTAACAGGGGGTCTAGCTCTGGGGCCAACGTCCTGACTTTC. Translation gives CASSRIMTANRGSSSGANVLTF.